This T cell receptor beta chain was captured by sequencing in a study of OX40 agonist ivuxolimab in advanced cancers. For context, the study as a whole: Ivuxolimab was a fully human IgG2 agonistic monoclonal antibody targeting the costimulatory receptor OX40 (CD134). The point of sequencing TCRbeta in the periphery was to test whether ivuxolimab changed TCR sequence diversity and drove clonal T-cell expansion. The monotherapy dose-escalation portion (N of about 52 patients) of the phase I ivuxolimab trial is reported in the paper. Intravenous ivuxolimab was administered to patients every 2 weeks at six dose levels: 0.01, 0.1, 0.3, 1.5, 3 and 10 mg/kg. The dose-escalation cohort was roughly 87% male with a mean age of 60 years, ranging from roughly 20 to 85. Prior anti-PD-1, anti-PD-L1 or anti-CTLA-4 therapy was permitted, and approximately 41% of dose-escalation patients had received checkpoint inhibitors. Partial responses occurred in three dose-escalation patients, of whom one had hepatocellular carcinoma and two had cutaneous melanoma. Among the roughly 52 dose-escalation patients, around 19 had hepatocellular carcinoma, 15 or so melanoma, 9 renal cell carcinoma and 9 head and neck cancer. Study-wide findings and limitations: Antigen specificity was not determined for the clonally expanded peripheral T cells. Low levels of normalized T-cell clonal expansion were also seen in some patients who did not respond. Clonal expansion of both CD4+ and CD8+ blood T cells was observed from baseline to week 6 at doses 0.1 to 3.0 mg/kg. Partial responders in the 0.1-3.0 mg/kg groups had among the lowest normalized peripheral clonal expansion, especially among CD8+ T cells. On average, CD8+ T cells showed more expanded clones than CD4+ T cells after ivuxolimab.

The trial excluded patients who had a history of autoimmune disease or who were on systemic immunosuppression. Peripheral blood for TCR sequencing was drawn from every dose cohort at baseline, at cycle 4 day 1 and at cycle 7 day 1. Samples came from an open-label, multicenter, first-in-human phase I dose-escalation trial of ivuxolimab. Adults with locally advanced or metastatic head and neck squamous cell, hepatocellular, melanoma or renal cell carcinoma were enrolled in the trial. CD4+ and CD8+ T cells were sorted separately from peripheral blood before TCR sequencing. The germline V gene supplies CDR1 MNHNS and CDR2 SASEGT. The cysteine opens and the phenylalanine closes a CDR3 of 13 amino acids. Of all the DNA, just the CDR3 is kept, 39 bases in frame from base 1. Trimming removed 3 bases from V and 7 bases from J, leaving 10 bases between the germline ends. Note on this clone: Its antigen remains unidentified. Qualities for individual bases were not recorded, and no much larger clone is one base off.

Genomic DNA was isolated from the sorted cells so that the TCRbeta CDR3 region could be sequenced. The immunoSEQ Assay was used for sequencing of TCRbeta CDR3 regions. This immuneACCESS table, as held by TCRdb, lists in-frame sequences with V and J called but not all clones. Of the missing ones, under half trace to an unresolved V gene in checked studies; the others have no known cause. This sample holds some 8,000 clones; more than 60% were observed only once. About 16% of the sample is in the top ten clones. The source of this sequence is an adult with an advanced solid tumor such as melanoma, head and neck, liver or kidney cancer. The material was CD4+ or CD8+ T cells sorted from blood, obtained in a trial of the OX40 agonist ivuxolimab. The chain is assembled from TRBV6-1 and TRBJ2-1; too little of a D gene remains to name it. The DNA sequence reads TGTGCCAGCAGTGAGTGGGTGGAGAATGAGCAGTTCTTC. Translated, this gives CASSEWVENEQFF.